This T cell receptor beta chain was identified during a study of CD8 T cells in Susac syndrome. When the RNA was reverse transcribed, random hexamers were used with an input of roughly 0.5 to 1 ug. TCRdb itself ran the immunoSEQ multiplex PCR reads through MiXCR, one entry per CDR3 protein. The data hold 150,000 to 200,000 distinct CDR3 sequences, with around 94% observed a single time. This CDR3 is built from 14 residues. Germline loops: CDR1 LGHNT, CDR2 FRNRAP. Trimming shortened V by 1 base and J by 11 bases, and 15 bases separated the two germline ends. The sample holds one count of this clonotype.

Sequencing was performed on CD4+ T cells from PBMCs. The chain carries TRBV12-5 and TRBJ1-5, with unresolved D. The sequence was obtained from a human donor in good health. The DNA for the CDR3 is TGTGCTAGTGGTTTGGGGCAGGCAATGTGGGCCCAGCATTTT. Protein sequence: CASGLGQAMWAQHF.